This TCR beta chain is drawn from a study of blood T cells in healthy people across ages. V lost 10 bases to trimming and J lost 2 bases; unmatched junction nucleotides: 5. The CDR3 contains 13 residues. CDR1 and CDR2 (germline): MNHNS, SASEGT. A J-beta primer mix and a sample-barcoded 5' primer were used in a second PCR of roughly 6 to 11 cycles. TCRdb fed the 5' RACE reads into MiXCR, producing one record per CDR3 protein. The sample lists over 1,300,000 distinct CDR3 sequences, roughly 64% seen once, with 5.5% to 8% in the top ten. The rearrangement joins TRBV6-1 to TRBJ2-1; 7 nucleotides agree with TRBD1. The sequenced material came from blood. This TCR came from a man between 18 and 29 years old in good health. The CDR3 DNA reads as TGTGCCACCCACAGGGGCGCCTACAATGAGCAGTTCTTC. Its translation: CATHRGAYNEQFF.